This T cell receptor beta chain was sequenced for a study of shared clonotypes between healthy human individuals. Germline V gives CDR1 WSHSY, CDR2 SAAADI. The CDR3 consists of 12 residues. With 6 bases removed from V and 7 bases from J, the gap between germline ends came to 13 bases. Notes on the study in general: The authors sampled blood alone, and tissue repertoires likely differ.

Original analysis: Quality scores were absent from the junction-only immunoSEQ sequences, so filtering differed. Assay used: immunoSEQ multiplex PCR; TCRdb lists only in-frame clones, some missing. Clonal size and the V and J genes are those of that table, whereas D and trimming came from the DNA. The repertoire holds roughly 1 million clones, with about 80% as singletons. A word on this clone: What it binds is not known.

V gene TRBV10-2 combines with J gene TRBJ2-7; D is possibly TRBD1 (6 bases). Sequenced material: memory CD4+ T cells from PBMCs. Subset: CD45RA-negative fraction. The sequence came from a man between 18 and 35 years old in good health. Some clones in this sample may be carry-over from other donors' samples. This chain's CDR3 is CASRDSLLEQYF. CDR3 coding DNA: TGCGCCAGCAGGGACAGCCTTCTAGAGCAGTACTTC.